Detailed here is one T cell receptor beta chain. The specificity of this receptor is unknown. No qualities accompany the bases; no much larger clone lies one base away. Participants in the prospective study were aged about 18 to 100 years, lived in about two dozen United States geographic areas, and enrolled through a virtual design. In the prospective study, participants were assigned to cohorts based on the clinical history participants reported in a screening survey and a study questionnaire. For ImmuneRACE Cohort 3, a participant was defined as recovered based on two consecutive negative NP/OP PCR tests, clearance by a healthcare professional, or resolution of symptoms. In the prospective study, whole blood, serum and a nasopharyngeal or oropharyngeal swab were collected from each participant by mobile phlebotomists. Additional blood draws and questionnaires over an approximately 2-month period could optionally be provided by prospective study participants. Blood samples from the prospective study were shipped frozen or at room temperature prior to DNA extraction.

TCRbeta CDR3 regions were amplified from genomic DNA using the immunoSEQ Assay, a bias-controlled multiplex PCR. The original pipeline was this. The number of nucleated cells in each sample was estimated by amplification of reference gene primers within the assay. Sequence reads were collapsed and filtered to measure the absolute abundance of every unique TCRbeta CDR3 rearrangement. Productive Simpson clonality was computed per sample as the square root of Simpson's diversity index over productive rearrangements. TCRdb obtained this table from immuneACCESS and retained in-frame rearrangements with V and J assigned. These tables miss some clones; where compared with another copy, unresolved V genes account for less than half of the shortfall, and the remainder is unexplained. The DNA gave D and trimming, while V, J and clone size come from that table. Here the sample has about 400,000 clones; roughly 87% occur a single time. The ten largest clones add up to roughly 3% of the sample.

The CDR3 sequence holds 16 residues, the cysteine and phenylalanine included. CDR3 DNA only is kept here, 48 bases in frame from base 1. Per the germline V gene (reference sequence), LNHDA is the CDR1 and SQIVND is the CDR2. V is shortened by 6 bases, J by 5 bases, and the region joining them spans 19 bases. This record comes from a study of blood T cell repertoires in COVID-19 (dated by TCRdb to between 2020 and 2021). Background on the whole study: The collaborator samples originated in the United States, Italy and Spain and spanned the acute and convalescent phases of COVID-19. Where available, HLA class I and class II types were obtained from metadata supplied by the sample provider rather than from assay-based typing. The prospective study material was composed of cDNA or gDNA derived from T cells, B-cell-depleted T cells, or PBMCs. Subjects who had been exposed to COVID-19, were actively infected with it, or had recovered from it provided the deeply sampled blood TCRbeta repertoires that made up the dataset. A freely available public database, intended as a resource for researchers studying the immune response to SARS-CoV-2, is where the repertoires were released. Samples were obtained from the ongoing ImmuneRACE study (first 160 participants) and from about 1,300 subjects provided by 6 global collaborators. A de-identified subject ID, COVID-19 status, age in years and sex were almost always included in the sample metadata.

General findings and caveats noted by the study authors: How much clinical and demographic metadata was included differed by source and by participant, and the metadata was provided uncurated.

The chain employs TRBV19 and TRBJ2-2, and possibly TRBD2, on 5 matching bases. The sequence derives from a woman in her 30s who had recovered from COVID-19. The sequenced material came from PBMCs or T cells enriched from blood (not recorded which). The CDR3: CASRAFFSTGTGELFF. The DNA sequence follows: TGTGCCAGTAGGGCTTTCTTCTCAACGGGGACCGGGGAGCTGTTTTTT.